These 29 T cell receptor beta chains share one sample of origin, sequenced in a study of shared clonotypes between healthy human individuals. Profiling relied on immunoSEQ multiplex PCR, and the TCRdb table lists in-frame clones only, not all of them. The repertoire has about 380,000 clones, about 96% of them found once; the top ten carry about 0.32%. Specimen: memory CD8+ T cells sorted from blood. Subset here: CD45RO+ cells pooled with CCR7-negative TemRA cells. The receptors were gathered from a man aged 25 to 40 in good health.

The chain links TRBV29-1 to TRBJ1-3; a possible D gene is TRBD1 (6 bases). Trimming pared 0 bases from V and 4 bases from J, leaving 10 bases between. The CDR3 loop spans 14 amino acids. The germline CDR1 and CDR2 sequences are SQVTM and ANQGSEA. The CDR3 region has the DNA TGCAGCGTTGAAGATCGGGGGCTCGGAAACACCATATATTTT. Translation: CSVEDRGLGNTIYF. The full variable domain, rest sourced from reference TRBV29-1 and TRBJ1-3, is SAVISQKPSRDICQRGTSLTIQCQVDSQVTMMFWYRQQPGQSLTLIATANQGSEATYESGFVIDKFPISRPNLTFSTLTVSNMSPEDSSIYLCSVEDRGLGNTIYFGEGSWLTVV.

The chain joins TRBV9 to TRBJ1-3; TRBD1 matches 11 bases. The CDR3 is 16 amino acids. V lost 2 bases and J lost 4; bases outside the gene matches: 5. Germline CDR1 reads SGDLS; CDR2 reads YYNGEE. In DNA, the CDR3 is TGTGCCAGCAGCGTGGACAGGGGGCCGAGGGGAAACACCATATATTTT. This encodes CASSVDRGPRGNTIYF.

The rearrangement joins TRBV7-9 to TRBJ2-3; 14 bases are a match to TRBD2. V was clipped by 3 bases and J by 6 bases; unmatched bases: 2. CDR1 is SEHNR, CDR2 FQNEAQ, per germline (reference sequence). The CDR3 loop spans 15 amino acids. The CDR3 is CASSFWTSGRDTQYF. CDR3 DNA: TGTGCCAGCAGCTTTTGGACTAGCGGGAGGGATACGCAGTATTTT. The whole variable domain, filled in from reference TRBV7-9 and TRBJ2-3, reads DTGVSQNPRHKITKRGQNVTFRCDPISEHNRLYWYRQTLGQGPEFLTYFQNEAQLEKSRLLSDRFSAERPKGSFSTLEIQRTEQGDSAMYLCASSFWTSGRDTQYFGPGTRLTVL.

The gene calls are TRBV27 and TRBJ2-2; 11 bases are a match to TRBD2. The trim removed 4 bases at V and 5 bases at J, leaving 12 bases unmatched. CDR1 and CDR2 from the germline V gene are MNHEY and SMNVEV (reference sequence). The CDR3 totals 18 residues. CDR3 nucleotides: TGTGCCAGCAGTTGGAGGGGGGGCCTAGCGGGAGGAACCGGGGAGCTGTTTTTT. This encodes CASSWRGGLAGGTGELFF.

This chain links TRBV6-1 with TRBJ2-3; D call uncertain. In germline, CDR1 is MNHNS, CDR2 SASEGT. The CDR3 loop spans 15 amino acids. The V and J ends lost 5 bases and 5 bases respectively, with 17 bases between them. This CDR3 is CASSPYPEVGDTQYF. The CDR3 DNA sequence: TGTGCCAGCAGTCCATACCCCGAAGTCGGAGATACGCAGTATTTT.

The chain carries TRBV5-8 and TRBJ2-4; D is ambiguous. Trimming left V 7 bases short and J 2 bases short, with 16 bases between. There are 15 residues in the CDR3. Germline CDR1 is SGHTS and CDR2 is YDEGEE. CDR3: CASSIVQPSKNIQYF. In nucleotides, the CDR3 is TGTGCCAGCTCTATTGTGCAGCCCTCCAAAAACATTCAGTACTTC.

This clone showed up just once. The V and J genes are TRBV7-2 and TRBJ2-7, with D unresolved. CDR1 is SGHTA and CDR2 is FQGNSA in the germline V gene. V was trimmed by 1 base and J by 0 bases, leaving 7 bases between them. CDR3 length equals 14 residues. CDR3 region: CASSLVANSYEQYF. The CDR3 coding sequence is TGTGCCAGCAGCTTAGTCGCTAACTCCTACGAGCAGTACTTC.

The V and J genes are TRBV19 and TRBJ1-2; D call uncertain. The CDR3 has 12 amino acids. Germline V gene sequence: CDR1 LNHDA, CDR2 SQIVND (reference sequence). The germline V and J ends were trimmed by 4 bases and 4 bases, with 7 bases remaining between them. The CDR3: CASSNAGYGYTF. In nucleotides, the CDR3 is TGTGCCAGTAGTAATGCGGGCTATGGCTACACCTTC.

The CDR3 nucleotides read TGTGCCAGCAGGGTACGACTAGCGGGAGGCCTATGGGAGCAGTACTTC. Translation gives CASRVRLAGGLWEQYF. This chain uses TRBV2 with TRBJ2-7; 13 bases map to TRBD2. The CDR3 loop spans 16 amino acids. The germline V gene has CDR1 SNHLY and CDR2 FYNNEI. The junction had 12 bases not matched to a gene; V was cut back by 6 bases and J by 7 bases.

The V call is TRBV9, the J call TRBJ2-3, with 9 bases aligning to TRBD2. The V gene's germline CDR1 is SGDLS and CDR2 YYNGEE. V dropped 3 bases and J dropped 4; count of bases not matched to a gene: 12. This CDR3 spans 17 amino acids. The CDR3 spells CASSGRPGLAFADTQYF. The CDR3 coding sequence is TGTGCCAGCAGCGGAAGACCGGGACTAGCCTTTGCAGATACGCAGTATTTT.

The chain couples TRBV2 to TRBJ1-1; D might be TRBD1 (6 bases). CDR1 is SNHLY and CDR2 is FYNNEI in the germline V gene. The V end lost 6 bases, the J end lost 1 base, and 6 bases lay between the germline ends. The CDR3 length is 12 residues. The CDR3 DNA follows: TGTGCCAGCAGGGGACAGAACACTGAAGCTTTCTTT. Translating gives CASRGQNTEAFF. Filled out from reference TRBV2 and TRBJ1-1, the complete variable domain reads EPEVTQTPSHQVTQMGQEVILRCVPISNHLYFYWYRQILGQKVEFLVSFYNNEISEKSEIFDDQFSVERPDGSNFTLKIRSTKLEDSAMYFCASRGQNTEAFFGQGTRLTVV.

The chain couples TRBV7-9 to TRBJ2-1; TRBD2 is a possible D gene (5 bases). Germline CDR1 is SEHNR and CDR2 is FQNEAQ (reference sequence). The CDR3 has 15 residues. The ends were cut back, 2 bases at V and 8 bases at J, with 16 bases in the middle. Written as DNA, the CDR3 is TGTGCCAGCAGCTTAAAGGTAGCGAGATCACATGAGCAGTTCTTC. Amino acid sequence: CASSLKVARSHEQFF.

As concerns this clone: Other DNA sequences within the sample encode an identical CDR3. The V call is TRBV18, the J call TRBJ1-1; D gene ambiguous. Trimming removed 3 bases from V and 4 bases from J, with 3 bases in between. The germline V gene encodes CDR1 KGHSH and CDR2 LQKENI. The CDR3 totals 11 residues. The CDR3 protein is CASSPGTEAFF. CDR3 nucleotide sequence: TGTGCCAGCTCACCCGGCACTGAAGCTTTCTTT.

The chain combines TRBV28 with TRBJ2-1, with D perhaps TRBD1 (5 bases). CDR1 and CDR2 from the germline V gene are MDHEN and SYDVKM. The CDR3 runs 14 residues. V was shortened by 3 bases and J by 9 bases, with 15 bases between the two germline ends. The CDR3 spells CASSFGAYGFEQFF. As DNA, the CDR3 is TGTGCCAGCAGTTTTGGGGCTTATGGATTTGAGCAGTTCTTC. Variable domain in full (rest from reference TRBV28 and TRBJ2-1): DVKVTQSSRYLVKRTGEKVFLECVQDMDHENMFWYRQDPGLGLRLIYFSYDVKMKEKGDIPEGYSVSREKKERFSLILESASTNQTSMYLCASSFGAYGFEQFFGPGTRLTVL.

The rearrangement uses TRBV7-9 and TRBJ2-4, with a possible D match to TRBD2 (5 bases). CDR1 is SEHNR and CDR2 is FQNEAQ in the germline V gene (reference sequence). The CDR3 length is 18 residues. With 6 bases removed from V and 0 bases from J, the gap between germline ends came to 21 bases. The CDR3 coding sequence is TGTGCCAGCAGTCTAGGGCCAGAAATCGGACTAGCCAAAAACATTCAGTACTTC. Residues: CASSLGPEIGLAKNIQYF.

The genes are TRBV7-9 and TRBJ1-4; unclear D gene. This CDR3 is built from 14 residues. From germline, CDR1 is SEHNR and CDR2 FQNEAQ (reference sequence). Trimming took 5 bases from V and 5 from J, leaving 12 bases between them. CDR3 sequence: CASSPGVGNEKLFF. The CDR3 nucleotides read TGTGCCAGCAGCCCCGGTGTGGGCAATGAAAAACTGTTTTTT.

This clone was detected only a few times. V and J are TRBV2 and TRBJ1-5; D call uncertain. Germline CDR1 and CDR2: SNHLY and FYNNEI. The CDR3 has 13 amino acids. With 6 bases removed from V and 2 bases from J, the gap between germline ends came to 8 bases. The CDR3 protein is CASRALGNQPQHF. The CDR3 DNA reads TGTGCCAGCAGGGCGTTGGGCAATCAGCCCCAGCATTTT.

The rearrangement links TRBV28 to TRBJ1-5; 7 bases map to TRBD1. The CDR3 contains 15 residues. Germline V gives CDR1 MDHEN, CDR2 SYDVKM. V lost 5 bases to trimming and J lost 7 bases; unmatched junction nucleotides: 11. As DNA, the CDR3 is TGTGCCAGCAGTCCACCAGGGGGGGGGTGGCAGCCCCAGCATTTT. Protein: CASSPPGGGWQPQHF.

This rearrangement joins TRBV6-5 to TRBJ2-3; D is possibly TRBD1 (7 bases). V gave up 7 bases and J gave up 9 bases, with 17 bases separating them. The CDR3 consists of 13 residues. The germline V gene has CDR1 MNHEY and CDR2 SVGAGI. Here the CDR3 reads CASTEGAGRTQYF. The CDR3 DNA reads TGTGCCAGCACAGAGGGGGCGGGGCGAACGCAGTATTTT.

In the case of this clone: At one of its ends the junction is not consistent with the germline gene, which may arise from a read error. The rearrangement uses TRBV7-7 and TRBJ2-2; perhaps TRBD2 as D (5 bases). The germline CDR1 and CDR2 sequences are SSHAT and FNYEAQ (reference sequence). The CDR3 runs 13 residues. The CDR3 DNA is TGTGCTAGCAGCCCAGGACTCCCCGGGGAGCTGTTTTTT. Translating it yields CASSPGLPGELFF.

CDR3 region: CASSLPGTGGPDTQYF. Here the CDR3 DNA reads TGTGCCAGCAGTTTACCCGGGACAGGGGGCCCAGATACGCAGTATTTT. This chain connects TRBV28 to TRBJ2-3; 12 bases map to TRBD1. The V gene's germline CDR1 is MDHEN and CDR2 SYDVKM. The CDR3 spans 16 residues. V shed 2 bases and J 4 bases; nucleotides not matched to a gene: 4. Using reference TRBV28 and TRBJ2-3 for the parts outside the CDR3, the full variable domain is DVKVTQSSRYLVKRTGEKVFLECVQDMDHENMFWYRQDPGLGLRLIYFSYDVKMKEKGDIPEGYSVSREKKERFSLILESASTNQTSMYLCASSLPGTGGPDTQYFGPGTRLTVL.

In this sample, this clone turned up once. This chain uses TRBV28 with TRBJ2-1; perhaps D is TRBD1 or TRBD2 (5 bases each). Germline V gene lookup returns CDR1 MDHEN and CDR2 SYDVKM. The CDR3 spans 13 residues. Trimming shortened V by 3 bases and J by 5 bases, and 8 bases separated the two germline ends. The CDR3 sequence: CASSFGANNEQFF. As DNA, the CDR3 is TGTGCCAGCAGTTTCGGGGCAAACAATGAGCAGTTCTTC.

The V and J genes are TRBV5-6 and TRBJ2-6; 7 bases are a match to TRBD1. Per the germline V gene, CDR1 is SGHDT and CDR2 is YYEEEE. V trimming: 7 bases; J trimming: 0 bases; junction bases outside the gene matches: 13. This CDR3 contains 18 residues. Here the CDR3 DNA reads TGTGCCAGCTGGGACCCGGGACAGTTTATCTCTGGGGCCAACGTCCTGACTTTC. This sequence encodes CASWDPGQFISGANVLTF.

The genes are TRBV2 and TRBJ2-3; D call uncertain. Germline V CDR1 and CDR2: SNHLY, FYNNEI. Trimming shortened V by 8 bases and J by 0 bases, and 15 bases separated the two germline ends. CDR3 length: 15 residues. The CDR3 DNA reads as TGTGCCAGCCGGCTTTGGGCAAAGAGCACAGATACGCAGTATTTT. Its protein is CASRLWAKSTDTQYF.

Worth noting for this clone: The identical CDR3 is also encoded by other nucleotide sequences in the sample. Here the CDR3 DNA reads TGTGCCAGCAGTTTATATCCCGGACAGTCCTACGAGCAGTACTTC. Its protein is CASSLYPGQSYEQYF. This sequence joins TRBV27 and TRBJ2-7, with D perhaps matching TRBD1 (6 bases). The CDR3 has 15 amino acids. Germline loops: CDR1 MNHEY, CDR2 SMNVEV (reference sequence). The germline V and J ends were trimmed by 1 base and 1 base, with 11 bases remaining between them.

V gene TRBV30 combines with J gene TRBJ2-2; D perhaps matches TRBD2 (6 bases). V was trimmed by 3 bases and J by 4 bases, leaving 9 bases between them. Germline assignment: CDR1 GTSNPN and CDR2 SVGIG (reference sequence). The CDR3 consists of 13 residues. CDR3 DNA sequence: TGTGCCTGGAGCGGGAGTCTCACCGGGGAGCTGTTTTTT. This sequence encodes CAWSGSLTGELFF.

The rearrangement links TRBV21-1 to TRBJ2-7. TRBV21-1 is a known pseudogene. This CDR3 has 11 amino acids. The CDR3 here is CASSKSYEQYF. CDR3 coding DNA: TGTGCCAGCAGCAAAAGCTACGAGCAGTACTTC.

V usage is TRBV28 and J usage is TRBJ2-7; 11 nucleotides align to TRBD2. This CDR3 comprises 15 residues. The V and J ends lost 5 bases and 3 bases, in that order; junction bases with no gene match: 6. Germline CDR1 is MDHEN and CDR2 is SYDVKM. In DNA, the CDR3 is TGTGCCAGCAGTCTATCCGGGACTAGCGGCTACGAGCAGTACTTC. Amino acid sequence: CASSLSGTSGYEQYF.

The rearrangement uses TRBV11-2 and TRBJ2-7, with TRBD2 identical over 11 bases. The germline gives CDR1 SGHAT, CDR2 FQNNGV. This CDR3 comprises 16 residues. Trimming took 5 bases from V and 5 from J; bases not matched to a gene: 11. The CDR3 DNA sequence: TGTGCCAGCAGCACTTATACTAGCGGGAGTATCCACGAGCAGTACTTC. Amino acids: CASSTYTSGSIHEQYF.